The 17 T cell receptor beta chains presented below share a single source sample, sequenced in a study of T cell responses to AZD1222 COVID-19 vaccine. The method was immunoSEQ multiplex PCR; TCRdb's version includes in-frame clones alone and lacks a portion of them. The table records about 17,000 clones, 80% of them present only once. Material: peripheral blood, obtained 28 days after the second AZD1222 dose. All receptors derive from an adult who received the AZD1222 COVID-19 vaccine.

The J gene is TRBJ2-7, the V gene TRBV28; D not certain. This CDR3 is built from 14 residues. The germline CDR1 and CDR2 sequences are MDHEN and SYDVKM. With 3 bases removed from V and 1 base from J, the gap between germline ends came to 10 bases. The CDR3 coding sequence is TGTGCCAGCAGTTTTGTAGGAGCTTCCTACGAGCAGTACTTC. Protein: CASSFVGASYEQYF. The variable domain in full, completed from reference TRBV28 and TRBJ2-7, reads DVKVTQSSRYLVKRTGEKVFLECVQDMDHENMFWYRQDPGLGLRLIYFSYDVKMKEKGDIPEGYSVSREKKERFSLILESASTNQTSMYLCASSFVGASYEQYFGPGTRLTVT.

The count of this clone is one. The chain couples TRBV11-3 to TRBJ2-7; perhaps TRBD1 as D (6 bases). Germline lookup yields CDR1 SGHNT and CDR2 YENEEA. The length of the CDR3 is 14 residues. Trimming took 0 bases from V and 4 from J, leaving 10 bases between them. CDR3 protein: CASSLDSGEYEQYF. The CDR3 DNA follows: TGTGCCAGCAGCTTAGATTCAGGGGAATACGAGCAGTACTTC.

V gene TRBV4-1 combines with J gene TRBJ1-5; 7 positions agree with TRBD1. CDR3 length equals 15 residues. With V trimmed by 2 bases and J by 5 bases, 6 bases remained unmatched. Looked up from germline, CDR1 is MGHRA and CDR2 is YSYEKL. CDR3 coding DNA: TGCGCCAGCAGCCAACCCGGGACAGAGTATCAGCCCCAGCATTTT. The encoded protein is CASSQPGTEYQPQHF.

DNA for the CDR3: TGTGCCAGCAGCTTTGACAGGGGGCATGAAAAACTGTTTTTT. It translates to CASSFDRGHEKLFF. The chain combines TRBV7-2 with TRBJ1-4; 10 nucleotides agree with TRBD1. V was clipped by 3 bases and J by 6 bases; unmatched bases: 1. The CDR3 length is 14 residues. Germline values: CDR1 SGHTA, CDR2 FQGNSA. Supplemented by reference TRBV7-2 and TRBJ1-4, the full variable domain reads GAGVSQSPSNKVTEKGKDVELRCDPISGHTALYWYRQSLGQGLEFLIYFQGNSAPDKSGLPSDRFSAERTGGSVSTLTIQRTQQEDSAVYLCASSFDRGHEKLFFGSGTQLSVL.

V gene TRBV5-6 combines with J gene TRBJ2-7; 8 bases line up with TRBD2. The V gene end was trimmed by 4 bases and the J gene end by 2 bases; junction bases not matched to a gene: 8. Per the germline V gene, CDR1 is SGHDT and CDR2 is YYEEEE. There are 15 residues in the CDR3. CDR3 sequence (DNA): TGTGCCAGCAGCCCCAGACTAGCGACGACCTACGAGCAGTACTTC. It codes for CASSPRLATTYEQYF. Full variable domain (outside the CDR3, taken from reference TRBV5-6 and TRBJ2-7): DAGVTQSPTHLIKTRGQQVTLRCSPKSGHDTVSWYQQALGQGPQFIFQYYEEEERQRGNFPDRFSGHQFPNYSSELNVNALLLGDSALYLCASSPRLATTYEQYFGPGTRLTVT.

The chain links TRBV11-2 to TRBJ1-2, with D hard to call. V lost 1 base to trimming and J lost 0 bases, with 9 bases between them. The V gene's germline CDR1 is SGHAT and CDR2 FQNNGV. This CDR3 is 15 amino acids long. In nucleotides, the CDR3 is TGTGCCAGCAGCTTAGGGGCCGGACCTAACTATGGCTACACCTTC. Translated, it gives CASSLGAGPNYGYTF.

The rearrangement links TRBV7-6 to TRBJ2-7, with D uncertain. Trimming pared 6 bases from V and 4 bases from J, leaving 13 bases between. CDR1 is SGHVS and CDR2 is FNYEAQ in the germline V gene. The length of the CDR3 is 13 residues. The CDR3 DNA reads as TGTGCCAGCAGTTCTATGTCCGTTTACGAGCAGTACTTC. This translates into CASSSMSVYEQYF. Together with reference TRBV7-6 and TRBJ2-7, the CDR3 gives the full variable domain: GAGVSQSPRYKVTKRGQDVALRCDPISGHVSLYWYRQALGQGPEFLTYFNYEAQQDKSGLPNDRFSAERPEGSISTLTIQRTEQRDSAMYRCASSSMSVYEQYFGPGTRLTVT.

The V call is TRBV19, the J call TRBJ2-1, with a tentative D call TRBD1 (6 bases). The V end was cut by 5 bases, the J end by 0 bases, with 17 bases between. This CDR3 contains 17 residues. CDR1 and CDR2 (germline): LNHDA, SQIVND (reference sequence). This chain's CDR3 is CASSGTAAGDSYNEQFF. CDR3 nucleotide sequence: TGTGCCAGTAGTGGCACAGCCGCAGGGGACTCCTACAATGAGCAGTTCTTC.

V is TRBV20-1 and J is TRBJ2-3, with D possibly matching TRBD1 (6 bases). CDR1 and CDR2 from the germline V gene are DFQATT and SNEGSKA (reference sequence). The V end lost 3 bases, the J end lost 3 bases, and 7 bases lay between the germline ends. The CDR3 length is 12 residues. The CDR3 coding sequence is TGCAGTGCTAGTCAGGGGACAGATACGCAGTATTTT. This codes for CSASQGTDTQYF.

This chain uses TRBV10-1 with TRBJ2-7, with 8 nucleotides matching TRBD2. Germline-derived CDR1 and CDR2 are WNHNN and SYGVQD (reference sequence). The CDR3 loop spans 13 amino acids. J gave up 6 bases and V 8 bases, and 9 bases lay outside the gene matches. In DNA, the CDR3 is TGCGCCAGCTCACCCGGGGGGGCCGCCGAGCAGTACTTC. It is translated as CASSPGGAAEQYF.

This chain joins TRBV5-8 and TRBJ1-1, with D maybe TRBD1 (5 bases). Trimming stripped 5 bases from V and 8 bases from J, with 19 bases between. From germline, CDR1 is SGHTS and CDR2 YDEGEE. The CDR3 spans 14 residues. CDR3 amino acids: CASRSLSGSVEAFF. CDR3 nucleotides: TGTGCCAGCAGATCTTTATCAGGGTCTGTAGAAGCTTTCTTT.

The CDR3 region has the DNA TGTGCCAGCAGCTTGGACGGTGAAGCTTTCTTT. Amino acid sequence: CASSLDGEAFF. The chain is built from TRBV7-9 and TRBJ1-1; D uncertain. The V gene lost 3 bases and the J gene lost 7 bases, with 6 bases spanning the gap. Germline values: CDR1 SEHNR, CDR2 FQNEAQ (reference sequence). The CDR3 contains 11 residues.

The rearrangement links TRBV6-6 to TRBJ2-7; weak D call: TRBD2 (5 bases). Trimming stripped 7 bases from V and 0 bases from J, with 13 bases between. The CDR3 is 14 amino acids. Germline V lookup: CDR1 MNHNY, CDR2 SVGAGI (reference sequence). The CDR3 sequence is CASTGSGSSYEQYF. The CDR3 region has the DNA TGTGCCAGCACCGGGTCGGGGAGCTCCTACGAGCAGTACTTC.

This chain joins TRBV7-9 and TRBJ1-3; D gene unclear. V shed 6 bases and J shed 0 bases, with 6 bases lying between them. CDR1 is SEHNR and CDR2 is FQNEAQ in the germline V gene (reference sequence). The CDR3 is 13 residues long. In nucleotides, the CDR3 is TGTGCCAGCAGGCAGAGCTCTGGAAACACCATATATTTT. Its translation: CASRQSSGNTIYF. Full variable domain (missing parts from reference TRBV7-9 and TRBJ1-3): DTGVSQNPRHKITKRGQNVTFRCDPISEHNRLYWYRQTLGQGPEFLTYFQNEAQLEKSRLLSDRFSAERPKGSFSTLEIQRTEQGDSAMYLCASRQSSGNTIYFGEGSWLTVV.

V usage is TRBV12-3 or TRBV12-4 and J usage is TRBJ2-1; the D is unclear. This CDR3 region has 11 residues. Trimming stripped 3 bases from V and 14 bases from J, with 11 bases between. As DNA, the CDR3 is TGTGCCAGCAGTTTGGCCGACGAGGAGTTCTTC. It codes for CASSLADEEFF.

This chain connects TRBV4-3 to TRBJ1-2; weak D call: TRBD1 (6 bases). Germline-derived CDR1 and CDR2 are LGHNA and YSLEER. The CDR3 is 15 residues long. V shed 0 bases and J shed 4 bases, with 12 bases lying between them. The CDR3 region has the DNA TGCGCCAGCAGCCAAGAAACCCAGGGGAGCTATGGCTACACCTTC. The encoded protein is CASSQETQGSYGYTF.

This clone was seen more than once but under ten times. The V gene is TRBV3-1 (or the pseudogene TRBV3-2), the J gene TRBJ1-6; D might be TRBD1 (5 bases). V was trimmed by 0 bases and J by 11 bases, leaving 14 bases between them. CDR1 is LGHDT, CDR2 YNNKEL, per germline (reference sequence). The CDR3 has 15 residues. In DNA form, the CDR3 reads TGTGCCAGCAGCCAAGAGGCAGGGCCAGGAACACCCCTCCACTTT. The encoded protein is CASSQEAGPGTPLHF.